The clone carrying this T cell receptor (beta chain) has more than one count but fewer than ten. The data belong to a study of blood T cells in healthy people across ages. The authors ran a second PCR of 7 to 11 cycles using a sample-barcoded 5' primer and a J-beta primer mix. MiXCR, run by TCRdb on the 5' RACE reads, gives a single entry per CDR3 protein. This table holds about 1.6 million distinct CDR3 sequences, about 35% found once. The germline V gene encodes CDR1 SGHDN and CDR2 FVKESK. Trimming removed 0 bases at V and 3 bases at J, with 14 bases between. The CDR3 spans 16 residues. The clonotype originates from a woman aged 25 to 39 in good health. Sequenced material: blood. The rearrangement uses TRBV14 and TRBJ1-2, with D possibly matching TRBD1 (5 bases). The DNA of the CDR3 is TGTGCCAGCAGCCAAGATAAATCGGGGCCTGACTATGGCTACACCTTC. The encoded protein is CASSQDKSGPDYGYTF.